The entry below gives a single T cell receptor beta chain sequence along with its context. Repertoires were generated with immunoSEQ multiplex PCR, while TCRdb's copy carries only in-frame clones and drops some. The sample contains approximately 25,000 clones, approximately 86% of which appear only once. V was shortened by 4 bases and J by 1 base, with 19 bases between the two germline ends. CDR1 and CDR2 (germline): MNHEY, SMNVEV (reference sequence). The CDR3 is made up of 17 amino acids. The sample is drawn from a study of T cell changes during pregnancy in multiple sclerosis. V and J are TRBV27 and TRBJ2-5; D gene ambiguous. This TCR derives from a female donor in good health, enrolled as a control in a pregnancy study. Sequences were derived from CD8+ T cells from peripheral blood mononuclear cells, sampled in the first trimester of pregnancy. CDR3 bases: TGTGCCAGCAGTTCCCCGTGGGTTCGGCAGGTCCAAGAGACCCAGTACTTC. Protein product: CASSSPWVRQVQETQYF.